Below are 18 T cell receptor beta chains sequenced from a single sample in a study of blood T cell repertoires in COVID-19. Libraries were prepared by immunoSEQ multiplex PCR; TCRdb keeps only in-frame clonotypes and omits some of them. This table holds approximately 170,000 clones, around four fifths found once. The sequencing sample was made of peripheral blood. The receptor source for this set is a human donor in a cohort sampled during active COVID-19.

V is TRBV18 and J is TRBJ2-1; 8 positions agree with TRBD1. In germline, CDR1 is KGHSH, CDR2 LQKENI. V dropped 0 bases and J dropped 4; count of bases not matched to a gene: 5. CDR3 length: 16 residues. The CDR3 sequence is CASSPPGGQGYNEQFF. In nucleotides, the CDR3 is TGTGCCAGCTCACCACCCGGTGGACAGGGATACAATGAGCAGTTCTTC.

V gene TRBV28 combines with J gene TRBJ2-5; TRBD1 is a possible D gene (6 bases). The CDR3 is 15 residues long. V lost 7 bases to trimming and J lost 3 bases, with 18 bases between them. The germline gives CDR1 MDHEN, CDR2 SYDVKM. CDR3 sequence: CASTRVDRAEETQYF. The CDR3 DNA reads TGTGCCAGCACCCGGGTGGACAGAGCAGAAGAGACCCAGTACTTC.

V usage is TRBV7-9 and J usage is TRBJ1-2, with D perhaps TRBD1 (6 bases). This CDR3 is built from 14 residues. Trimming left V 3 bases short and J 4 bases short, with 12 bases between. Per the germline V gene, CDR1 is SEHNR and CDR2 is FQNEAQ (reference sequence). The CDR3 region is CASSLGGGGYGYTF. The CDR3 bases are TGTGCCAGCAGCTTGGGGGGCGGGGGCTATGGCTACACCTTC.

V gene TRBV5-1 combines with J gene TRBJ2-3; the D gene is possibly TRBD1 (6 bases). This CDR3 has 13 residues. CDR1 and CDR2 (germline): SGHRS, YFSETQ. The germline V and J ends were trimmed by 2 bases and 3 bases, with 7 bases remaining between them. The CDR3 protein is CASSLGQTDTQYF. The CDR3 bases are TGCGCCAGCAGCTTAGGACAGACAGATACGCAGTATTTT.

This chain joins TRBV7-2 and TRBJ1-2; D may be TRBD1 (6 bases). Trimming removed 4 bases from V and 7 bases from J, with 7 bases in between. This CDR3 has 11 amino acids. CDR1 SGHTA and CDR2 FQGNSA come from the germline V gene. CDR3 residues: CASSYRVGYTF. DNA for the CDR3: TGTGCCAGCAGCTACAGGGTTGGCTACACCTTC.

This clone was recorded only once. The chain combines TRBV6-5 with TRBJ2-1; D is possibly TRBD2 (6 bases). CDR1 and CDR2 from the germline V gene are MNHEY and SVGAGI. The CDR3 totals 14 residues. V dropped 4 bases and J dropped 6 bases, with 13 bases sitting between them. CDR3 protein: CASSFAGYTNEQFF. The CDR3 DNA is TGTGCCAGCAGTTTTGCGGGGTACACCAATGAGCAGTTCTTC.

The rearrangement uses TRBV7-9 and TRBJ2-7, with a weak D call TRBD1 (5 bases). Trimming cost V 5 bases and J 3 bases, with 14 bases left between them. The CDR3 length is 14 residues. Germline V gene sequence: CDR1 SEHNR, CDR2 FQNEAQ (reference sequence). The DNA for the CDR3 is TGTGCCAGCAGCCCGCCGGACAACAGCTACGAGCAGTACTTC. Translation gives CASSPPDNSYEQYF.

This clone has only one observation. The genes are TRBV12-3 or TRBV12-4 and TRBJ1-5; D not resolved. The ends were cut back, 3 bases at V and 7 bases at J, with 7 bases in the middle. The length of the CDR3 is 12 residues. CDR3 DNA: TGTGCCAGCAGTTTCGGTCGGCAGCCCCAGCATTTT. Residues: CASSFGRQPQHF.

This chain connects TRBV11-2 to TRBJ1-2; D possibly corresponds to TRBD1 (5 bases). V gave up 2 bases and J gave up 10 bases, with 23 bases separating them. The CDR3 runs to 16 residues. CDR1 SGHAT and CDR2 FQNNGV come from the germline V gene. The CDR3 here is CASSLPPPGRGLDYTF. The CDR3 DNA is TGTGCCAGCAGCTTACCCCCCCCGGGACGGGGGTTGGACTACACCTTC.

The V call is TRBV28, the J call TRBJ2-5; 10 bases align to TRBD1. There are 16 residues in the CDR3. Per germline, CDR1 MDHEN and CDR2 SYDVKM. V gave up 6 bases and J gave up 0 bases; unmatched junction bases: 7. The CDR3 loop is CASSHGQGVDQETQYF. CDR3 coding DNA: TGTGCCAGCAGCCACGGACAGGGGGTCGACCAAGAGACCCAGTACTTC.

CDR3 sequence reads: CASSQGRQAQGARTQYF. The DNA for the CDR3 is TGTGCCAGCAGCCAAGGGAGACAGGCCCAAGGGGCACGAACCCAGTACTTC. The chain carries TRBV3-1 (or the pseudogene TRBV3-2) and TRBJ2-5; D perhaps matches TRBD1 (6 bases). CDR1 is LGHDT, CDR2 YNNKEL, per germline (reference sequence). CDR3 length: 17 residues. V gave up 1 base and J gave up 8 bases, with 23 bases separating them.

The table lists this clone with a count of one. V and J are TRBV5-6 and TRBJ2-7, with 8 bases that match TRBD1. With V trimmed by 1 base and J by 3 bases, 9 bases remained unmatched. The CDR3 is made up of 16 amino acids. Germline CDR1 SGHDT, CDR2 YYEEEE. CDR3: CASSLTRTGSLYEQYF. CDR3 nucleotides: TGTGCCAGCAGCTTGACCCGGACAGGGTCCCTCTACGAGCAGTACTTC.

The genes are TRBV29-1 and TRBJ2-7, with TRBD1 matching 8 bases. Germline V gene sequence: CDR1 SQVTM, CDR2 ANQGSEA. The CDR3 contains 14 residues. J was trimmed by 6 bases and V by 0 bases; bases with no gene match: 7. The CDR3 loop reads CSVEDRGQGREQYF. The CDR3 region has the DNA TGCAGCGTTGAAGATCGAGGACAGGGTCGCGAGCAGTACTTC.

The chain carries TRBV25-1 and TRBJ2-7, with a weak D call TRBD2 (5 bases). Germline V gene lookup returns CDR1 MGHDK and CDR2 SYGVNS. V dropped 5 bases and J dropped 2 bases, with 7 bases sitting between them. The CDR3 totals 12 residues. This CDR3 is CASSRGPYEQYF. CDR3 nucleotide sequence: TGTGCCAGCAGTCGAGGGCCCTACGAGCAGTACTTC.

In DNA form, the CDR3 reads TGTGCCAGCGGACAGAAAGACAATCAGCCCCAGCATTTT. Translating gives CASGQKDNQPQHF. The rearrangement joins TRBV6-5 to TRBJ1-5, with a tentative D call TRBD1 (6 bases). In germline, CDR1 is MNHEY, CDR2 SVGAGI. The CDR3 runs 13 residues. Trimming removed 8 bases at V and 3 bases at J, with 11 bases between.

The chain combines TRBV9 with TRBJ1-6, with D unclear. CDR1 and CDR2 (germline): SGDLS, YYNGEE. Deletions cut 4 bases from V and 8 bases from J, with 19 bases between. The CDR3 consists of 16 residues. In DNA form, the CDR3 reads TGTGCCAGCAGCTACGCACCCGATCCCCGGGATTCACCCCTCCACTTT. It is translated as CASSYAPDPRDSPLHF.

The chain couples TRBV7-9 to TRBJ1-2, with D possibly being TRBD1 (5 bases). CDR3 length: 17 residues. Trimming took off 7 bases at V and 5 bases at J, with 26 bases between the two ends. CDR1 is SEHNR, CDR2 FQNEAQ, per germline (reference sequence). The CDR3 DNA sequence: TGTGCCAGCACCGCCTTGGGCAGGCCGGGGGTAAAGTATGGCTACACCTTC. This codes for CASTALGRPGVKYGYTF. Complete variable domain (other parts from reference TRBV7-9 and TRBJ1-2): DTGVSQNPRHKITKRGQNVTFRCDPISEHNRLYWYRQTLGQGPEFLTYFQNEAQLEKSRLLSDRFSAERPKGSFSTLEIQRTEQGDSAMYLCASTALGRPGVKYGYTFGSGTRLTVV.

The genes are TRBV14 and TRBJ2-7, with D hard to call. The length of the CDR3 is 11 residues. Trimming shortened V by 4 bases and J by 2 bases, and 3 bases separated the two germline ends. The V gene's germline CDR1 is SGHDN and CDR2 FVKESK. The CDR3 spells CASSPAYEQYF. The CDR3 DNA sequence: TGTGCCAGCAGCCCAGCCTACGAGCAGTACTTC. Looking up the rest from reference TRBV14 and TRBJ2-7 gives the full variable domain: EAGVTQFPSHSVIEKGQTVTLRCDPISGHDNLYWYRRVMGKEIKFLLHFVKESKQDESGMPNNRFLAERTGGTYSTLKVQPAELEDSGVYFCASSPAYEQYFGPGTRLTVT.